Reported below is one TCR beta chain. Per the original data handling: Reference gene primer amplification gave nucleated cell count estimates. Data came from immunoSEQ multiplex PCR; TCRdb stores just in-frame clones and leaves some out. Clonal size and the V and J genes are those of that table, whereas D and trimming came from the DNA. The repertoire consists of fewer than 450,000 clones, with around 88% occurring once and the leading ten covering around an eighth. The data originate from a study of blood T cell repertoires in COVID-19. Study details: Samples taken during acute and convalescent COVID-19 were collected in the United States, Italy and Spain. T cells, B-cell-depleted T cells, or PBMCs provided the cDNA or gDNA that served as material.

The germline V gene has CDR1 SGHRS and CDR2 YFSETQ. The CDR3 consists of 17 residues. V lost 4 bases to trimming and J lost 4 bases, with 23 bases between them. The Seattle patients joined while their infection was active and were tracked longitudinally afterward. The chain employs TRBV5-1 and TRBJ1-1; D is unresolved. The TCR originated in a woman aged 45-59 years with COVID-19, enrolled during active disease. The sequenced material came from peripheral blood. The CDR3 loop reads CASSLNGLLVAGTEAFF. CDR3 sequence (DNA): TGCGCCAGCAGCCTAAATGGTCTCCTTGTAGCGGGCACTGAAGCTTTCTTT. Full variable domain (missing parts from reference TRBV5-1 and TRBJ1-1): KAGVTQTPRYLIKTRGQQVTLSCSPISGHRSVSWYQQTPGQGLQFLFEYFSETQRNKGNFPGRFSGRQFSNSRSEMNVSTLELGDSALYLCASSLNGLLVAGTEAFFGQGTRLTVV.